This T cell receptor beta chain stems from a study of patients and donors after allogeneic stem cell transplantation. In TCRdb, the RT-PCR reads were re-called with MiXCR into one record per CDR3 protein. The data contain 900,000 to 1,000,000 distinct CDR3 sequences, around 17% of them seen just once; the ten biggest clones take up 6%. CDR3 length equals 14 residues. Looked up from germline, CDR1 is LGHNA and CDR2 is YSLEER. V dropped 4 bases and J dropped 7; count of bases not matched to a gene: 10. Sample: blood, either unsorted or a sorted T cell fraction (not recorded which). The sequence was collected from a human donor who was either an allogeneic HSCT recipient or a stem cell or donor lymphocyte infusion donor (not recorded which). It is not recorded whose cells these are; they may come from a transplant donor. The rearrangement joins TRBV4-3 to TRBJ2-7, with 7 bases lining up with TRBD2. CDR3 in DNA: TGCGCCAGCAGCCGGGGGACTACCTCAGGAGAGCAGTACTTC. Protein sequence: CASSRGTTSGEQYF.